This T cell receptor (beta chain) was captured in a study of glioma-infiltrating T cells. Findings and limits, study-wide: Non-neoplastic patients had below-expected tissue-blood divergence, while all gliomas exceeded expectation. Tissue and blood shared very few CDR3 sequences.

The iRepertoire nested amplicon-rescue multiplex PCR amplified TCR alpha and beta CDR3s from RNA. Tissue mRNA or PBMC total RNA, roughly 85-450 ng, went into one-step reverse transcription and amplification. One entry per CDR3 protein, called by TCRdb with MiXCR from the multiplex PCR reads. The sample carries approximately 100,000 distinct CDR3 sequences, around a quarter recorded once. CDR1 is LNHDA and CDR2 is SQIVND in the germline V gene (reference sequence). The CDR3 extends over 14 amino acids. For this clonotype: Its antigen remains unidentified. Just one base apart from a much larger clone, this may be a read error.

This chain uses TRBV19 with TRBJ1-2; D perhaps matches TRBD1 (5 bases). This receptor was obtained from a human donor with low-grade glioma or glioblastoma, undergoing nonglioma brain surgery, or in good health (not recorded which). Sequenced sample: glioma tissue, nonneoplastic brain tissue, or PBMCs (not recorded which). CDR3 sequence reads: CAISINGAEDGYTF. The CDR3 coding sequence is TGTGCCATTAGTATAAATGGGGCAGAGGATGGCTACACCTTC. Using reference TRBV19 and TRBJ1-2 for the parts outside the CDR3, the full variable domain is DGGITQSPKYLFRKEGQNVTLSCEQNLNHDAMYWYRQDPGQGLRLIYYSQIVNDFQKGDIAEGYSVSREKKESFPLTVTSAQKNPTAFYLCAISINGAEDGYTFGSGTRLTVV.